This entry is about one T cell receptor beta chain. Sequenced by immunoSEQ multiplex PCR; TCRdb stores in-frame clones only, minus some. This repertoire shows approximately 89,000 clones, 60% to 85% found once; its top ten account for approximately 4%. These data are taken from a study of radiotherapy plus CTLA-4 blockade in lung cancer. J was trimmed by 7 bases and V by 5 bases; bases with no gene match: 4. The CDR3 is 13 residues long. Germline lookup yields CDR1 MDHEN and CDR2 SYDVKM. The sequenced sample was peripheral blood, obtained from a patient treated with radiotherapy plus ipilimumab. The sequence was collected from a human donor with non-small cell lung cancer who had a partial response to radiotherapy plus ipilimumab. Some clones in this sample may be carry-over from other donors' samples. This sequence joins TRBV28 and TRBJ1-2, with 10 bases fitting TRBD1. CDR3 DNA sequence: TGTGCCAGCAGTGGGGGGACAGGGGTTGGCTACACCTTC. Encoded protein: CASSGGTGVGYTF.